The 30 T cell receptor beta chains below all came from one sample that was sequenced in a study of breast tumors, draining lymph nodes, adjacent tissues. From the multiplex PCR reads, TCRdb called clonotypes with MiXCR, one entry per CDR3 protein. The profile shows 100,000 or so distinct CDR3 sequences, about 20% of them singletons. Samples came from axillary lymph nodes draining the breast cancer. Source material: axillary lymph node tissue. These TCRs come from a female donor with breast cancer. Some clones in this sample may be carry-over from other donors' samples.

The chain couples TRBV28 to TRBJ2-7; D unclear. Looked up from germline, CDR1 is MDHEN and CDR2 is SYDVKM. The CDR3 loop spans 13 amino acids. V was trimmed by 3 bases and J by 3 bases, leaving 9 bases between them. CDR3 coding DNA: TGTGCCAGCAGTTTTGATAGATTCTACGAGCAGTACTTC. As protein: CASSFDRFYEQYF.

This clonotype appeared a few times. The J gene is TRBJ1-2, the V gene TRBV27; 9 bases match TRBD1. The CDR3 has 14 residues. V was pared by 6 bases and J by 4 bases, with 6 bases of the junction left unmatched. CDR1 is MNHEY and CDR2 is SMNVEV in the germline V gene (reference sequence). In DNA form, the CDR3 reads TGTGCCAGCAGACGGACAGGGGAAGCCTATGGCTACACCTTC. As protein: CASRRTGEAYGYTF.

This clonotype has only a few counts. A read error may explain this, as a much larger clone is one base away. The chain uses TRBV20-1 and TRBJ2-7, with 8 bases aligning to TRBD2. V lost 6 bases, J lost 6 bases, and 10 bases stayed unmatched. The CDR3 totals 13 residues. The germline CDR1 and CDR2 sequences are DFQATT and SNEGSKA (reference sequence). The CDR3: CSARGGGPTEQYF. CDR3 bases: TGCAGTGCCCGGGGGGGGGGCCCAACCGAGCAGTACTTC.

This clonotype was detected ten times or more. V usage is TRBV20-1 and J usage is TRBJ1-2; the D gene is possibly TRBD1 (6 bases). The length of the CDR3 is 12 residues. V lost 5 bases and J 6 bases, leaving 13 bases between the germline ends. Germline V lookup: CDR1 DFQATT, CDR2 SNEGSKA (reference sequence). DNA for the CDR3: TGCAGTGCTGTACAGGGAAGGGATGGCTACACCTTC. This codes for CSAVQGRDGYTF.

This clonotype was observed at least ten times. The V call is TRBV4-2, the J call TRBJ2-3, with 10 positions matching TRBD2. The CDR3 sequence is 16 residues long. J was trimmed by 4 bases and V by 1 base; bases with no gene match: 5. Germline CDR1 and CDR2: LGHNA and YNFKEQ. The CDR3 bases are TGTGCCAGCAGCCAAGGGGCTAGCGGGGGCCCAGATACGCAGTATTTT. This sequence encodes CASSQGASGGPDTQYF.

This clonotype was detected many times. The J gene is TRBJ2-7, the V gene TRBV20-1; D gene ambiguous. The germline V gene encodes CDR1 DFQATT and CDR2 SNEGSKA (reference sequence). The CDR3 contains 13 residues. V was trimmed by 5 bases and J by 1 base, leaving 12 bases between them. The CDR3: CSAFDSGSYEQYF. The CDR3 DNA sequence: TGCAGTGCTTTTGACTCAGGTTCCTACGAGCAGTACTTC.

This clonotype has at least ten counts. This chain links TRBV9 with TRBJ1-2, with 8 bases fitting TRBD1. Germline assignment: CDR1 SGDLS and CDR2 YYNGEE. Trimming at V came to 4 bases and at J to 6 bases, leaving 17 bases not matched to a gene. The CDR3 consists of 17 residues. CDR3 loop: CASSPYYSTGAPDGYTF. The CDR3 nucleotides are TGTGCCAGCAGCCCCTACTACTCGACAGGGGCTCCCGATGGCTACACCTTC.

This clonotype was recorded many times. The chain employs TRBV20-1 and TRBJ1-5; no clear D gene. Deletions cut 0 bases from V and 1 base from J, with 7 bases between. This CDR3 is built from 14 residues. Germline V lookup: CDR1 DFQATT, CDR2 SNEGSKA (reference sequence). CDR3 DNA sequence: TGCAGTGCTAGAGATCCCGCGAGCAATCAGCCCCAGCATTTT. It yields the protein CSARDPASNQPQHF.

This clonotype was observed a single time. Being one base from a much bigger clone, this may be a read error. The chain employs TRBV6-1 and TRBJ2-1, with 8 positions matching TRBD2. The germline gives CDR1 MNHNS, CDR2 SASEGT. The V segment lost 11 bases and the J segment 6 bases; nucleotides outside the gene matches: 15. The CDR3 runs 15 residues. The CDR3, as DNA: TGTGCCTCCAGGGCAATGGCGGGAGGTCCCAATGAGCAGTTCTTC. It yields the protein CASRAMAGGPNEQFF.

This clonotype was seen only a few times. V is TRBV18 and J is TRBJ2-5, with 9 bases aligning to TRBD1. The CDR3 is made up of 15 amino acids. With 0 bases clipped from V and 5 bases from J, the junction kept 4 bases outside the gene matches. Germline V CDR1 and CDR2: KGHSH, LQKENI. The CDR3 DNA follows: TGTGCCAGCTCACCACCGAACAGGGGGCTGGAGACCCAGTACTTC. Translation: CASSPPNRGLETQYF.

The CDR3 region has the DNA TGTGCCAGCAGGTTTTCTATGTATAGCAATCAGCCCCAGCATTTT. Translated: CASRFSMYSNQPQHF. The V call is TRBV6-5, the J call TRBJ1-5, with D uncertain. The CDR3 runs 15 residues. Trimming took off 6 bases at V and 0 bases at J, with 12 bases between the two ends. The V gene's germline CDR1 is MNHEY and CDR2 SVGAGI.

Remarks on this clonotype: This may arise from a read error, as a much more abundant clone is one base away. The chain couples TRBV19 to TRBJ1-2, with 7 bases aligning to TRBD1. This CDR3 is 12 amino acids long. Per the germline V gene, CDR1 is LNHDA and CDR2 is SQIVND (reference sequence). V lost 8 bases to trimming and J lost 8 bases; unmatched junction nucleotides: 8. CDR3 residues: CASGLDRVGYTF. The CDR3 region has the DNA TGTGCCAGTGGCCTCGACAGGGTCGGCTACACCTTC.

This clonotype was counted at least ten times. The gene calls are TRBV11-2 and TRBJ1-4, with 8 bases that match TRBD1. Looked up from germline, CDR1 is SGHAT and CDR2 is FQNNGV. Unmatched junction bases numbered 8, after V lost 7 bases and J lost 7 bases. This CDR3 comprises 14 residues. The CDR3: CASKGGTGIEKLFF. The CDR3 DNA reads as TGTGCCAGCAAGGGCGGGACAGGCATTGAAAAACTGTTTTTT.

This clonotype was observed a few times. The chain combines TRBV9 with TRBJ1-4; D unclear. Looked up from germline, CDR1 is SGDLS and CDR2 is YYNGEE. V dropped 0 bases and J dropped 2 bases, with 8 bases sitting between them. The CDR3 has 15 amino acids. CDR3 nucleotide sequence: TGTGCCAGCAGCGTAGGGGCCAGCACTAATGAAAAACTGTTTTTT. Protein sequence: CASSVGASTNEKLFF.

Many counts were recorded for this clonotype. This chain links TRBV24-1 with TRBJ1-2, with 8 positions matching TRBD1. The CDR3 runs 15 residues. Germline CDR1 reads KGHDR; CDR2 reads SFDVKD. The J segment lost 6 bases and the V segment lost 4 bases, leaving 9 bases of the junction unmatched. The CDR3 protein is CATSDPGQGGNGYTF. The CDR3 DNA reads TGTGCCACCAGTGACCCCGGACAGGGTGGTAATGGCTACACCTTC.

In this sample, this clonotype turned up many times. V and J are TRBV20-1 and TRBJ2-3, with 8 bases lining up with TRBD2. The CDR3 loop spans 14 amino acids. Germline-derived CDR1 and CDR2 are DFQATT and SNEGSKA (reference sequence). The V and J ends lost 5 bases and 2 bases, in that order; junction bases with no gene match: 6. The CDR3 nucleotides are TGCAGTGCTCCAGCGGGGGCCCTCACAGATACGCAGTATTTT. Protein product: CSAPAGALTDTQYF.

This clonotype was detected ten times or more. This chain connects TRBV6-1 to TRBJ1-5; tentatively, D is TRBD1 (6 bases). The length of the CDR3 is 13 residues. Germline CDR1 and CDR2: MNHNS and SASEGT. V was clipped by 8 bases and J by 7 bases, with 15 bases between them. The CDR3 protein is CASARGHSQPQHF. The CDR3 region has the DNA TGTGCCAGCGCCCGGGGGCACAGCCAGCCCCAGCATTTT.

There are many counts of this clonotype. The chain combines TRBV6-6 with TRBJ2-5, with 8 bases matching TRBD1. This CDR3 is built from 16 residues. V was pared by 6 bases and J by 4 bases, with 13 bases of the junction left unmatched. Germline CDR1 is MNHNY and CDR2 is SVGAGI (reference sequence). In nucleotides, the CDR3 is TGTGCCAGCAGGAACCCCAGGGGGCCGAGGGGAGAGACCCAGTACTTC. Protein sequence: CASRNPRGPRGETQYF.

This clonotype came up many times. The V gene is TRBV4-1, the J gene TRBJ1-2, with 8 bases aligning to TRBD1. Germline V gene data show CDR1 as MGHRA and CDR2 as YSYEKL. V lost 4 bases and J lost 4; bases outside the gene matches: 8. This CDR3 spans 15 amino acids. The CDR3: CASSPKQGDGYGYTF. The CDR3 DNA reads as TGCGCCAGCAGCCCTAAACAGGGGGATGGCTATGGCTACACCTTC.

This clonotype appeared many times. The V call is TRBV29-1, the J call TRBJ2-3, with 10 bases aligning to TRBD2. The CDR3 has 16 amino acids. Germline CDR1 and CDR2: SQVTM and ANQGSEA. Trimming cost V 4 bases and J 1 base; bases outside gene matches: 8. The CDR3 reads CSVGAGGHLRTDTQYF. The CDR3, as DNA: TGCAGCGTTGGAGCGGGGGGGCACCTCCGCACAGATACGCAGTATTTT.

This clonotype was counted at least ten times. The chain employs TRBV19 and TRBJ2-2; D unclear. Trimming removed 5 bases at V and 2 bases at J, with 9 bases between. This CDR3 spans 14 amino acids. CDR1 and CDR2 (germline): LNHDA, SQIVND (reference sequence). The CDR3 loop reads CASSVTVNTGELFF. CDR3 nucleotides: TGTGCCAGTAGTGTTACAGTCAACACCGGGGAGCTGTTTTTT.

This clonotype was seen ten or more times. This chain uses TRBV20-1 with TRBJ2-3; D unclear. Germline CDR1 and CDR2: DFQATT and SNEGSKA (reference sequence). There are 14 residues in the CDR3. V gave up 2 bases and J gave up 0 bases, with 9 bases separating them. The CDR3 region has the DNA TGCAGTGCTAGATCGGACGGCAGCACAGATACGCAGTATTTT. Protein product: CSARSDGSTDTQYF.

On this clonotype: A read error may be the cause here, since a much bigger clone is one base away. This rearrangement joins TRBV9 to TRBJ2-7, with TRBD1 as a possible D gene (5 bases). The germline gives CDR1 SGDLS, CDR2 YYNGEE. Deletions cut 7 bases from V and 11 bases from J, with 28 bases between. This CDR3 has 15 amino acids. In nucleotides, the CDR3 is TGTGCCAGCGGCGGATGGGAAGGGGCTCTCCTCGGAAAGTACTTC. This codes for CASGGWEGALLGKYF.

The chain recombines TRBV30 with TRBJ1-1, with D unclear. V lost 0 bases to trimming and J lost 0 bases, with 5 bases between them. Per the germline V gene, CDR1 is GTSNPN and CDR2 is SVGIG (reference sequence). This CDR3 spans 13 amino acids. Here the CDR3 DNA reads TGTGCCTGGAGTGTCCGAATGAACACTGAAGCTTTCTTT. This codes for CAWSVRMNTEAFF.

The chain employs TRBV11-2 and TRBJ1-6, with 8 bases that match TRBD1. The germline V gene encodes CDR1 SGHAT and CDR2 FQNNGV. The CDR3 runs 14 residues. V trimming: 4 bases; J trimming: 10 bases; junction bases outside the gene matches: 6. The CDR3 DNA reads as TGTGCCAGCAGCTCGGACAGGGTAGGCTCACCCCTCCACTTT. Translating gives CASSSDRVGSPLHF. Variable domain in full (rest from reference TRBV11-2 and TRBJ1-6): EAGVAQSPRYKIIEKRQSVAFWCNPISGHATLYWYQQILGQGPKLLIQFQNNGVVDDSQLPKDRFSAERLKGVDSTLKIQPAKLEDSAVYLCASSSDRVGSPLHFGNGTRLTVT.

This clonotype was seen a single time. This may come from a read error, since a much larger clone is one base off. This chain joins TRBV11-2 and TRBJ1-3; D call uncertain. Germline V lookup: CDR1 SGHAT, CDR2 FQNNGV. The CDR3 has 16 residues. This chain's CDR3 is CASSPIPYSSGNTVYF. CDR3 in DNA: TGTGCCAGCAGCCCCATTCCATACTCCTCTGGAAACACCGTATATTTT.

The chain combines TRBV3-1 with TRBJ1-2; D perhaps matches TRBD1 (6 bases). The CDR3 length is 16 residues. Germline CDR1 and CDR2: LGHDT and YNNKEL (reference sequence). Trimming cost V 1 base and J 0 bases, with 12 bases left between them. CDR3 amino acids: CASSQGGLLANYGYTF. The CDR3 DNA is TGTGCCAGCAGCCAAGGGGGGCTACTAGCTAACTATGGCTACACCTTC.

This chain uses TRBV7-9 with TRBJ1-4; D remains unclear. The CDR3 runs 12 residues. V was trimmed by 4 bases and J by 4 bases, leaving 4 bases between them. Germline values: CDR1 SEHNR, CDR2 FQNEAQ (reference sequence). This chain's CDR3 is CASSSYNEKLFF. CDR3 sequence (DNA): TGTGCCAGCAGCTCGTATAATGAAAAACTGTTTTTT.

The rearrangement uses TRBV9 and TRBJ1-1; D is uncertain. This CDR3 is 12 amino acids long. Trimming pared 4 bases from V and 4 bases from J, leaving 8 bases between. Per the germline V gene, CDR1 is SGDLS and CDR2 is YYNGEE. This chain's CDR3 is CASSPPSTEAFF. CDR3 coding DNA: TGTGCCAGCAGCCCCCCGAGCACTGAAGCTTTCTTT.

This rearrangement joins TRBV12-3 or TRBV12-4 to TRBJ2-3; TRBD2 aligns across 15 bases. V trimming: 3 bases; J trimming: 5 bases; junction bases outside the gene matches: 12. The CDR3 extends over 19 amino acids. The CDR3 sequence is CASSFGRTSGRDGKDTQYF. The CDR3 DNA follows: TGTGCCAGCAGTTTCGGTCGGACTAGCGGGAGGGATGGGAAAGATACGCAGTATTTT.